This T cell receptor beta chain was sequenced during a study of cytomegalovirus exposure and HLA in healthy donors. Findings of the study overall: As was reported, the HLA-A and HLA-B alleles of most subjects were accurately predicted from TCR beta sequences. Researchers left out some V segments, among them TRBV6-2 and TRBV6-3, as indistinguishable.

A multiplex PCR was run with 60 Vbeta primers and 13 Jbeta primers. Here immunoSEQ multiplex PCR was the method, and the copy in TCRdb shows in-frame clones only, minus some. The sample consists of more than 60,000 clones, approximately 81% of them appearing once. The V end was cut by 6 bases, the J end by 0 bases, with 15 bases between. Germline V gives CDR1 SGHTA, CDR2 FQGNSA. The CDR3 runs to 15 residues. Remarks on this clone: What it recognizes is unknown.

This rearrangement joins TRBV7-2 to TRBJ2-7, with D possibly TRBD1 on 5 matching bases. Material: PBMCs. This TCR was sampled from a middle-aged woman in good health and CMV-seropositive. In DNA form, the CDR3 reads TGTGCCAGCAGTCCCCAGGGATCAAGCTCCTACGAGCAGTACTTC. Amino acids: CASSPQGSSSYEQYF.